The sequence of this TCR beta chain was determined in a study of blood T cell repertoires in COVID-19. Turning to the study itself: Samples came from the United States, Italy and Spain, spanning acute and convalescent COVID-19. PBMCs, B-cell-depleted T cells, or T cells were the source of the cDNA or gDNA that made up the material.

Sequencing was performed with immunoSEQ multiplex PCR; in TCRdb, only in-frame clones are kept and a portion is missing. The sample has under 95,000 clones; around 90% are singletons. This clone has only a few counts. V lost 4 bases and J lost 7; bases outside the gene matches: 3. Per the germline V gene, CDR1 is LGHDT and CDR2 is YNNKEL (reference sequence). The CDR3 has 13 residues. The sample consisted of peripheral blood. The clonotype was recovered from a woman aged 80 or over with acute or convalescent COVID-19. This sequence joins TRBV3-1 (or the pseudogene TRBV3-2) and TRBJ2-1; 8 bases map to TRBD1. In DNA form, the CDR3 reads TGTGCCAGCAGCCTCCAGGGGGCGAATGAGCAGTTCTTC. Its translation: CASSLQGANEQFF.